One and the same sample provided the 15 T cell receptor beta chains below, sequenced in a study of TIL therapy for anti-PD-1-resistant metastatic lung cancer. The libraries were made with immunoSEQ v3. The table came from immunoSEQ multiplex PCR; TCRdb's copy has only in-frame clones and leaves some out. The sample lists tens of thousands of clones, 80% to 90% occurring once. Time point of the sample: pre-treatment sample, taken before nivolumab and TIL therapy. The source was blood, collected at baseline. The receptors shown here come from a person between 25 and 79 years old with non-small cell lung cancer.

This sequence joins TRBV29-1 and TRBJ2-7; possibly TRBD1 for D (6 bases). The CDR3 is 11 residues long. Trimming stripped 2 bases from V and 6 bases from J, with 8 bases between. The germline V gene encodes CDR1 SQVTM and CDR2 ANQGSEA. The CDR3 sequence is CSVERGSEQYF. The CDR3 DNA follows: TGCAGCGTTGAAAGGGGGTCCGAGCAGTACTTC.

This chain uses TRBV28 with TRBJ2-7, with D possibly being TRBD1 (5 bases). The CDR3 is 13 amino acids. Germline V gene lookup returns CDR1 MDHEN and CDR2 SYDVKM. V was clipped by 6 bases and J by 6 bases, with 15 bases between them. The CDR3 reads CASRGPGSGEQYF. CDR3 nucleotides: TGTGCCAGCAGAGGGCCAGGGTCGGGCGAGCAGTACTTC.

About this clone: Other DNA variants within this sample encode the same CDR3. V usage is TRBV7-9 and J usage is TRBJ2-7; the D call may be TRBD1 or TRBD2 (5 bases each). The CDR3 sequence is 13 residues long. V was pared by 3 bases and J by 2 bases, with 8 bases between. Looked up from germline, CDR1 is SEHNR and CDR2 is FQNEAQ (reference sequence). The CDR3 reads CASSLTGPYEQYF. The CDR3 nucleotides are TGTGCCAGCAGCTTGACGGGGCCCTACGAGCAGTACTTC.

CDR3 sequence (DNA): TGTGCCAGCACCGCGCTTGGGGGTTACAATGAGCAGTTCTTC. Encoded protein: CASTALGGYNEQFF. V gene TRBV2 combines with J gene TRBJ2-1; D is possibly TRBD1 or TRBD2 (5 bases each). This CDR3 comprises 14 residues. From germline, CDR1 is SNHLY and CDR2 FYNNEI. Trimming took 7 bases from V and 4 from J, leaving 14 bases between them.

This CDR3 reads CASSSLQGVSPLHF. The CDR3 DNA reads as TGTGCCAGCAGCTCCCTCCAGGGAGTATCACCCCTCCACTTT. The chain carries TRBV28 and TRBJ1-6, with D possibly being TRBD1 (5 bases). CDR1 and CDR2 from the germline V gene are MDHEN and SYDVKM. V was trimmed by 6 bases and J by 10 bases, leaving 16 bases between them. The CDR3 covers 14 residues.

The J gene is TRBJ2-5, the V gene TRBV7-9; 12 bases are a match to TRBD1. V gave up 0 bases and J gave up 6 bases; unmatched junction bases: 5. The germline CDR1 and CDR2 sequences are SEHNR and FQNEAQ (reference sequence). This CDR3 contains 16 residues. The CDR3 region is CASSLAGTGGFKTQYF. The CDR3 nucleotides are TGTGCCAGCAGCTTAGCCGGGACAGGGGGCTTTAAGACCCAGTACTTC.

The rearrangement uses TRBV3-1 (or the pseudogene TRBV3-2) and TRBJ1-6, with 7 bases lining up with TRBD1. V shed 0 bases and J 7 bases; nucleotides not matched to a gene: 3. Germline CDR1 is LGHDT and CDR2 is YNNKEL (reference sequence). The CDR3 consists of 15 residues. The DNA of the CDR3 is TGTGCCAGCAGCCAAGACGGGACAGCAAATTCACCCCTCCACTTT. Translating it yields CASSQDGTANSPLHF.

CDR3 amino acids: CASSYTLGQDDEQFF. DNA for the CDR3: TGTGCCAGCAGTTACACCCTCGGACAGGACGATGAGCAGTTCTTC. The rearrangement joins TRBV6-2 or TRBV6-3 to TRBJ2-1; 7 nucleotides align to TRBD1. Trimming removed 2 bases from V and 8 bases from J; junction bases left unmatched: 9. This CDR3 is built from 15 residues. In germline, CDR1 is MNHEY, CDR2 SVGEGT.

The V call is TRBV19, the J call TRBJ2-4, with D maybe TRBD1 (7 bases). V lost 1 base, J lost 9 bases, and 13 bases lay in between. CDR3 size: 14 residues. From germline, CDR1 is LNHDA and CDR2 SQIVND (reference sequence). This CDR3 is CASSIVAGGSIQYF. In nucleotides, the CDR3 is TGTGCCAGTAGTATAGTTGCAGGGGGGAGCATTCAGTACTTC. The variable domain in full, with the rest retrieved from reference TRBV19 and TRBJ2-4, is DGGITQSPKYLFRKEGQNVTLSCEQNLNHDAMYWYRQDPGQGLRLIYYSQIVNDFQKGDIAEGYSVSREKKESFPLTVTSAQKNPTAFYLCASSIVAGGSIQYFGAGTRLSVL.

The chain employs TRBV20-1 and TRBJ2-5, with 8 bases identical to TRBD1. Losses at the gene ends were 3 bases for V and 2 bases for J; bases not matched to a gene: 11. This CDR3 spans 16 amino acids. Germline V lookup: CDR1 DFQATT, CDR2 SNEGSKA (reference sequence). In nucleotides, the CDR3 is TGCAGTGCTAGTCACAGGGGGAGAATACAACAAGAGACCCAGTACTTC. Its protein is CSASHRGRIQQETQYF.

As for this clone: An end of the junction does not agree with germline; a read error may underlie this. The chain couples TRBV6-5 to TRBJ2-5, with D perhaps TRBD1 (6 bases). Per germline, CDR1 MNHEY and CDR2 SVGAGI. The CDR3 totals 16 residues. For the CDR3, the DNA is TGTGCCAGCAGGTACTTCACGGGACAAAAACAAGAGACCCAGTACTTC. Protein sequence: CASRYFTGQKQETQYF.

The chain combines TRBV11-3 with TRBJ2-7; TRBD2 is a possible D gene (7 bases). Germline lookup yields CDR1 SGHNT and CDR2 YENEEA. CDR3 size: 15 residues. Between the trimmed V and J ends, which lost 5 bases and 5 bases, there was a span of 19 bases. The CDR3 bases are TGTGCCAGCAGCGGGGGGGACACAGAAAAGGACGAGCAGTACTTC. This translates into CASSGGDTEKDEQYF.

The rearrangement links TRBV9 to TRBJ2-5; TRBD2 aligns across 9 bases. The CDR3 runs 16 residues. Germline V lookup: CDR1 SGDLS, CDR2 YYNGEE. Trimming at V came to 0 bases and at J to 3 bases, leaving 6 bases not matched to a gene. The chain's CDR3 is CASSVARASGEETQYF. The CDR3 DNA is TGTGCCAGCAGCGTAGCTAGGGCTAGCGGGGAAGAGACCCAGTACTTC.

The sample holds a few counts of this clone. The chain carries TRBV5-1 and TRBJ1-2; a possible D gene is TRBD1 (5 bases). This CDR3 is 15 amino acids long. The germline gives CDR1 SGHRS, CDR2 YFSETQ. V gave up 4 bases and J gave up 5 bases, with 18 bases separating them. The CDR3, as DNA: TGCGCCAGCAGCCCCGCGACGGACAACCCTTATGGCTACACCTTC. This sequence encodes CASSPATDNPYGYTF.

The chain uses TRBV28 and TRBJ2-1, with D perhaps TRBD2 (6 bases). The CDR3 covers 15 residues. Trimming cost V 5 bases and J 2 bases, with 13 bases left between them. Looked up from germline, CDR1 is MDHEN and CDR2 is SYDVKM. CDR3 sequence reads: CASSSSGGAYNEQFF. The CDR3 DNA sequence: TGTGCCAGCAGTAGTAGCGGAGGGGCCTACAATGAGCAGTTCTTC.